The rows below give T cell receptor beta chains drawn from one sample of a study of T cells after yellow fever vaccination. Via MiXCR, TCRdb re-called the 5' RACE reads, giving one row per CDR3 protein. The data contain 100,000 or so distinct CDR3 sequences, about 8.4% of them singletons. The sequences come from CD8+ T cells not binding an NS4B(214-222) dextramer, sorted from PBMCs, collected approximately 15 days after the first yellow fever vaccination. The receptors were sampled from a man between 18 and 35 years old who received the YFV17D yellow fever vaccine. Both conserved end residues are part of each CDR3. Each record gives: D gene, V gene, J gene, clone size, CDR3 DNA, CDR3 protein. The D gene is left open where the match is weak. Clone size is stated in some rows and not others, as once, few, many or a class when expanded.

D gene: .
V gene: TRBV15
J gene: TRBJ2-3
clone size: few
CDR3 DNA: TGTGCCACCACCCCGGGTACTAGCACAGATACGCAGTATTTT
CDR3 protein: CATTPGTSTDTQYF

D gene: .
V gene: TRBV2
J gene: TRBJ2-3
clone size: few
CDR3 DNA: TGTGCCAGCAGTGATGGGCTAGCCGAAGATACGCAGTATTTT
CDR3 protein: CASSDGLAEDTQYF

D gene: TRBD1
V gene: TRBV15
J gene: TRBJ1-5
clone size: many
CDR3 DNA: TGTGCCACCAGCAGAAGTAGGGGGACAGATCAGCCCCAGCATTTT
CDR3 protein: CATSRSRGTDQPQHF

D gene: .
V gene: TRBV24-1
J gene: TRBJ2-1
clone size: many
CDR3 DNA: TGTGCCACCAGTCTAACAGGCGGATACAATGAGCAGTTCTTC
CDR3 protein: CATSLTGGYNEQFF

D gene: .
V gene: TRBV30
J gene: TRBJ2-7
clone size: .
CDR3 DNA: TGTGCCTGGAGTGTTATGGACTACTCCTACGAGCAGTACTTC
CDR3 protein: CAWSVMDYSYEQYF

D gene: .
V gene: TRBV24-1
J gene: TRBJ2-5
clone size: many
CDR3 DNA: TGTGCCACCCGCTGGGACAACCAAGAGACCCAGTACTTC
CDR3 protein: CATRWDNQETQYF

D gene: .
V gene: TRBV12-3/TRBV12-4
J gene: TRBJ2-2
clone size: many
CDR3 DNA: TGTGCCAGCAGTTCCCTGGGCAGGGGCACCGGGGAGCTGTTTTTT
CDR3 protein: CASSSLGRGTGELFF

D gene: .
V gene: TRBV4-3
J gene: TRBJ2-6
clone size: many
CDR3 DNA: TGCGCCAGCAGCCAATCGGATAGAGGGACATCTGGGGCCAACGTCCTGACTTTC
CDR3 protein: CASSQSDRGTSGANVLTF

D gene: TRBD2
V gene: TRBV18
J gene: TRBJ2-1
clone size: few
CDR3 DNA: TGTGCCAGCTCACCCCCGGGACTAGCGGGGGATGAGCAGTTCTTC
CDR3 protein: CASSPPGLAGDEQFF

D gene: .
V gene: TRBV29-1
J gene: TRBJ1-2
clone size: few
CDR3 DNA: TGCAGCGGTACTGACGTGGGTGGCTACACCTTC
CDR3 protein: CSGTDVGGYTF

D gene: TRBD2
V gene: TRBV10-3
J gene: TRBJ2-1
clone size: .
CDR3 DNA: TGTGCCATCAGTGGGGGACTAGCGGTCTACAATGAGCAGTTCTTC
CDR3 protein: CAISGGLAVYNEQFF

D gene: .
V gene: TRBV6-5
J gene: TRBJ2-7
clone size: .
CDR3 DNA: TGTGCCAGCAGTTACGATCAGGGCTACGAGCAGTACTTC
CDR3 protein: CASSYDQGYEQYF

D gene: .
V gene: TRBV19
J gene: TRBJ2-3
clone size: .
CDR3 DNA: TGTGCCAGTAGAAGGGTAGGGACAGATACGCAGTATTTT
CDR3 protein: CASRRVGTDTQYF

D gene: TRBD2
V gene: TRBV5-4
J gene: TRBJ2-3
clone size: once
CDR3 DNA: TGTGCCAGCAGCTCCGGACTAGCGGTATCAGATACGCAGTATTTT
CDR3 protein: CASSSGLAVSDTQYF

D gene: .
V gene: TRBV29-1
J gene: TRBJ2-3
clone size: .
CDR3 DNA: TGCAGCGTTGGCGGGATTGCAGATACGCAGTATTTT
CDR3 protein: CSVGGIADTQYF

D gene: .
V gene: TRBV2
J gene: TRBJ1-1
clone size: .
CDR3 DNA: TGTGCCAGCAGTGAATGGGGGTTTGGGGCTTTCTTT
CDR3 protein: CASSEWGFGAFF

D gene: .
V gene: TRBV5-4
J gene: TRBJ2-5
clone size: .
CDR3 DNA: TGTGCCAGCAGCGCCGTGGCCGAAGAGACCCAGTACTTC
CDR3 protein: CASSAVAEETQYF